Following are 18 T cell receptor beta chains from one sample sequenced in a study of Graves' ophthalmopathy and Graves' hyperthyroidism. From RNA, the CDR3 regions of TCR beta chains were amplified and sequenced. The first-round RT-PCR employed HTBI primers together with the Qiagen OneStep RT-PCR kit. A multiplex PCR was then performed as the second round. TCRdb re-called the multiplex PCR reads with MiXCR, one entry per CDR3 protein. Among 400,000 or so distinct CDR3 sequences listed, about 16% were seen once. The specimen was peripheral blood. These receptors came from a woman aged 18-29 years with stable Graves' hyperthyroidism.

Of note for this clonotype: This may come from a read error, since a much larger clone is one base off. The chain uses TRBV7-3 and TRBJ2-2; perhaps TRBD2 as D (5 bases). Germline V CDR1 and CDR2: SGHTA, FQGTGA. The CDR3 is 13 amino acids. The CDR3 nucleotides are TGTGCCAGCAGCTCCGATAACACCGGGGAGCTGTTGTTT. The encoded protein is CASSSDNTGELLF.

Ten or more counts support this clonotype. V and J are TRBV27 and TRBJ2-7; maybe TRBD1 (6 bases). The CDR3 is 14 residues long. CDR1 is MNHEY, CDR2 SMNVEV, per germline (reference sequence). V lost 5 bases and J lost 6, with 17 bases in between. The CDR3 reads CASSQTLTGSEQYF. The DNA for the CDR3 is TGTGCCAGCAGTCAAACCCTTACAGGGTCCGAGCAGTACTTC.

This clonotype was seen many times. The chain has TRBV20-1 and TRBJ2-7, with a possible D match to TRBD2 (5 bases). Trimming cost V 3 bases and J 2 bases, with 14 bases left between them. In germline, CDR1 is DFQATT, CDR2 SNEGSKA (reference sequence). The CDR3 is made up of 14 amino acids. CDR3 amino acids: CSARRPGVTYEQYF. For the CDR3, the DNA is TGCAGTGCTAGGCGACCCGGGGTGACCTACGAGCAGTACTTC.

This clonotype was detected ten times or more. This chain connects TRBV29-1 to TRBJ2-5; 9 positions agree with TRBD1. V shed 6 bases and J 5 bases; nucleotides not matched to a gene: 10. Germline CDR1 is SQVTM and CDR2 is ANQGSEA. The CDR3 runs to 14 residues. CDR3 in amino acids: CSVHDRGNVETQYF. The CDR3 nucleotides read TGCAGCGTACATGACAGGGGGAACGTGGAGACCCAGTACTTC. Drawing the rest from reference TRBV29-1 and TRBJ2-5, the complete variable domain is SAVISQKPSRDICQRGTSLTIQCQVDSQVTMMFWYRQQPGQSLTLIATANQGSEATYESGFVIDKFPISRPNLTFSTLTVSNMSPEDSSIYLCSVHDRGNVETQYFGPGTRLLVL.

This clonotype appeared many times. The chain links TRBV7-2 to TRBJ1-3; 9 bases map to TRBD1. Trimming cost V 1 base and J 3 bases; bases outside gene matches: 1. This CDR3 is built from 15 residues. CDR1 is SGHTA and CDR2 is FQGNSA in the germline V gene. This chain's CDR3 is CASSLVGQGGNTIYF. In DNA form, the CDR3 reads TGTGCCAGCAGCTTAGTGGGACAGGGTGGAAACACCATATATTTT.

This clonotype was detected many times. The CDR3: CATSDLTEPYEQYF. As DNA, the CDR3 is TGTGCCACCAGTGATTTGACAGAGCCCTACGAGCAGTACTTC. The chain links TRBV24-1 to TRBJ2-7; D is ambiguous. This CDR3 is built from 14 residues. Trimming pared 0 bases from V and 2 bases from J, leaving 7 bases between. Germline assignment: CDR1 KGHDR and CDR2 SFDVKD.

This clonotype came up a few times. The CDR3 DNA is TGTGCTAGTGGTTCCCCCGGGACAGTGTCCTACAATGAGCAGTTCTTC. It specifies CASGSPGTVSYNEQFF. This chain joins TRBV12-5 and TRBJ2-1; 7 bases are a match to TRBD1. J was trimmed by 1 base and V by 4 bases; bases with no gene match: 7. The CDR3 covers 16 residues. Germline V gene lookup returns CDR1 LGHNT and CDR2 FRNRAP.

With regard to this clonotype: Just one base apart from a much larger clone, this may be a read error. The rearrangement links TRBV19 to TRBJ2-2, with D uncertain. Germline V gene sequence: CDR1 LNHDA, CDR2 SQIVND (reference sequence). V was pared by 3 bases and J by 8 bases, with 10 bases between. CDR3 size: 13 residues. As DNA, the CDR3 is TGTGCCAGTAGTATGGGTTTGGCAGGGGAGCTGTTTTTT. As protein: CASSMGLAGELFF.

This clonotype occurred many times. The chain uses TRBV2 and TRBJ1-6; 7 positions match TRBD1. J gave up 7 bases and V 4 bases, and 4 bases lay outside the gene matches. CDR3 length: 14 amino acids. Germline-derived CDR1 and CDR2 are SNHLY and FYNNEI. CDR3 in DNA: TGTGCCAGCAGTGCCACAGGGGCGAATTCACCCCTCCACTTT. Translation: CASSATGANSPLHF.

This clonotype was observed many times. J is TRBJ1-2 and V is TRBV10-3; perhaps TRBD1 as D (6 bases). Germline V gene lookup returns CDR1 ENHRY and CDR2 SYGVKD. V lost 0 bases and J 4 bases, leaving 12 bases between the germline ends. The length of the CDR3 is 15 residues. Here the CDR3 reads CAISESMGRGYGYTF. The CDR3 DNA reads as TGTGCCATCAGTGAGTCGATGGGCAGGGGCTATGGCTACACCTTC.

The chain has TRBV6-2 or TRBV6-3 and TRBJ1-6, with D hard to call. The CDR3 has 16 residues. V gave up 3 bases and J gave up 3 bases, with 12 bases separating them. Germline lookup yields CDR1 MNHEY and CDR2 SVGEGT. DNA for the CDR3: TGTGCCAGCAGTTATCGGCAGCCAATCTATAATTCACCCCTCCACTTT. Translated: CASSYRQPIYNSPLHF.

The chain recombines TRBV4-1 with TRBJ1-5; D is perhaps TRBD1 (5 bases). V lost 3 bases to trimming and J lost 6 bases, with 9 bases between them. From germline, CDR1 is MGHRA and CDR2 YSYEKL. This CDR3 contains 13 residues. The CDR3 sequence is CASSQWGIQPQHF. CDR3 sequence (DNA): TGCGCCAGCAGCCAGTGGGGGATTCAGCCCCAGCATTTT.

This clonotype was recorded at least ten times. The chain recombines TRBV19 with TRBJ2-7; 9 bases agree with TRBD2. Germline assignment: CDR1 LNHDA and CDR2 SQIVND (reference sequence). CDR3 length: 15 residues. J was trimmed by 2 bases and V by 1 base; bases with no gene match: 3. The CDR3 sequence: CASSIGSGGPYEQYF. CDR3 in DNA: TGTGCCAGTAGTATAGGTAGCGGGGGCCCCTACGAGCAGTACTTC.

The chain uses TRBV5-6 and TRBJ1-1, with TRBD1 identical over 10 bases. This CDR3 is 14 amino acids long. V lost 5 bases to trimming and J lost 8 bases; unmatched junction nucleotides: 9. Per germline, CDR1 SGHDT and CDR2 YYEEEE. The CDR3 sequence is CASRGGQGETEAFF. As DNA, the CDR3 is TGTGCCAGCAGGGGTGGACAGGGGGAGACGGAAGCTTTCTTT.

This clonotype was observed many times. CDR3 nucleotides: TGCAGTGCTGGGACTCCCCGGGAGACCCAGTACTTC. This codes for CSAGTPRETQYF. V and J are TRBV20-1 and TRBJ2-5, with D possibly being TRBD2 (6 bases). Looked up from germline, CDR1 is DFQATT and CDR2 is SNEGSKA (reference sequence). This CDR3 contains 12 residues. Trimming took off 5 bases at V and 5 bases at J, with 12 bases between the two ends.

This clonotype was observed many times. The CDR3 spells CASSRGVSETQYF. CDR3 bases: TGTGCCAGCAGTCGAGGAGTTTCAGAGACCCAGTACTTC. The J gene is TRBJ2-5, the V gene TRBV2; D unclear. V dropped 5 bases and J dropped 4 bases, with 11 bases sitting between them. The CDR3 length is 13 residues. Germline V CDR1 and CDR2: SNHLY, FYNNEI.

This clonotype was seen at least ten times. The gene calls are TRBV7-9 and TRBJ2-5, with a tentative D call TRBD1 (6 bases). The CDR3 loop spans 15 amino acids. V dropped 6 bases and J dropped 1 base, with 15 bases sitting between them. Germline V gene data show CDR1 as SEHNR and CDR2 as FQNEAQ (reference sequence). In nucleotides, the CDR3 is TGTGCCAGCAGTCGTCAGGGGCACCCCCAAGAGACCCAGTACTTC. Translating it yields CASSRQGHPQETQYF. Combining the CDR3 with reference TRBV7-9 and TRBJ2-5 gives the whole variable domain DTGVSQNPRHKITKRGQNVTFRCDPISEHNRLYWYRQTLGQGPEFLTYFQNEAQLEKSRLLSDRFSAERPKGSFSTLEIQRTEQGDSAMYLCASSRQGHPQETQYFGPGTRLLVL.

The CDR3 loop reads CASSPRGGSAYEQYF. The CDR3 DNA sequence: TGCGCCAGCAGCCCGAGGGGTGGGAGCGCCTACGAGCAGTACTTC. This chain links TRBV5-1 with TRBJ2-7; D might be TRBD1 or TRBD2, each matching 5 bases. CDR1 is SGHRS and CDR2 is YFSETQ in the germline V gene. V lost 4 bases, J lost 2 bases, and 16 bases lay in between. The CDR3 contains 15 residues.